The rows below give T cell receptor beta chains drawn from one sample of a study of naive and memory T cell subsets. TCRdb re-called the UMI-ligation and nested PCR reads with MiXCR, one entry per CDR3 protein. The sample lists tens of thousands of distinct CDR3 sequences, roughly 10% occurring once. The sequenced sample consisted of effector memory CD4+ T cells from blood. These receptor sequences come from a human donor in good health. The CDR3 runs from the conserved cysteine through the conserved F or W. The order of the fields is clone size, V gene, D gene, J gene, CDR3 DNA, CDR3 protein. The D gene is left open where the match is weak. Not every row has a clone size; where given, it reads once, few, many or a size class.

many	TRBV28	-	TRBJ2-1	TGTGCCAGCAAAGCCGAGATGAGCTCCTACAATGAGCAGTTCTTC	CASKAEMSSYNEQFF
few	TRBV19	TRBD1	TRBJ1-5	TGTGCCAGTAGTATAACCCCGGGACAGGGGGCGCGGACCCAGCATTTT	CASSITPGQGARTQHF
many	TRBV12-3/TRBV12-4	-	TRBJ2-1	TGTGCCAGCAGCCGAGGGATTTACAATGAGCAGTTCTTC	CASSRGIYNEQFF
many	TRBV5-5	-	TRBJ1-1	TGTGCCAGCAGCGGCGGCATGGCGGCCCTGAACACTGAAGCTTTCTTT	CASSGGMAALNTEAFF
few	TRBV28	-	TRBJ1-1	TGTGCCAGCAGTTTATTCAAGCCGGGCGGCACTGAAGCTTTCTTT	CASSLFKPGGTEAFF
-	TRBV18	TRBD2	TRBJ2-1	TGTGCCAGCTCAACTCTAGCGGGCAGGGTATTTAGCAATGAGCAGTTCTTC	CASSTLAGRVFSNEQFF
few	TRBV24-1	TRBD1	TRBJ2-1	TGTGCCACCAGTGGGGCGACAGGGGGCAAGAATGAGCAGTTCTTC	CATSGATGGKNEQFF
many	TRBV14	-	TRBJ1-5	TGTGCCAGCAGCCACTTAGGGGCTGATCAGCCCCAGCATTTT	CASSHLGADQPQHF
many	TRBV2	-	TRBJ2-2	TGTGCCAGCAAAGCTAAATTCACCGGGGAGCTGTTTTTT	CASKAKFTGELFF
-	TRBV14	-	TRBJ1-1	TGTGCCAGCAGCCATTACGGGCACACTGAAGCTTTCTTT	CASSHYGHTEAFF
-	TRBV7-2	TRBD1	TRBJ1-5	TGTGCCAGCAGCACCGGGACAGGGAATTGGGGCAATCAGCCCCAGCATTTT	CASSTGTGNWGNQPQHF
many	TRBV6-2/TRBV6-3	-	TRBJ2-1	TGTGCCAGCAGTAGTACAGGGAGTGAGCAGTTCTTC	CASSSTGSEQFF
few	TRBV12-3/TRBV12-4	TRBD2	TRBJ2-3	TGTGCCAGCAGCCCGGGACTACACTACGATACGCAGTATTTT	CASSPGLHYDTQYF
many	TRBV18	TRBD2	TRBJ2-1	TGTGCCAGCTCACCACGGCAGGGTGGACGGACTAGCGGGGAGAGGGATGAGCAGTTCTTC	CASSPRQGGRTSGERDEQFF
few	TRBV29-1	-	TRBJ1-1	TGCAGCGTTGAAGATCCCATGGTCTTGGAAGCTTTCTTT	CSVEDPMVLEAFF
few	TRBV11-2	-	TRBJ2-1	TGTGCCAGCAGCTTTTCCAACAATGAGCAGTTCTTC	CASSFSNNEQFF
few	TRBV28	TRBD1	TRBJ1-4	TGTGCCAGCAGTCCCCAGACAGGGGGCATAACTAATGAAAAACTGTTTTTT	CASSPQTGGITNEKLFF
many	TRBV6-1	-	TRBJ2-3	TGTGCCAGCAACCTCAGACCTGCACCTACCCCCACAGATACGCAGTATTTT	CASNLRPAPTPTDTQYF